This T cell receptor beta chain was identified during a study of blood T cells in healthy people across ages. Points on this clonotype: The antigen is unknown.

Germline V gene sequence: CDR1 MDHEN, CDR2 SYDVKM. The CDR3 contains 15 residues. V was trimmed by 8 bases and J by 3 bases, leaving 16 bases between them. A sample-barcoded 5' primer and a J-beta primer mix were used in a second PCR of roughly 6 to 11 cycles. TCRdb fed the 5' RACE reads into MiXCR, producing one record per CDR3 protein. The sample records fewer than 900,000 distinct CDR3 sequences, over 45% being singletons. Study findings and constraints: The recorded TCR beta diversity per million T cells decreased in a roughly linear manner with age.

Donors were systemically healthy Caucasian individuals from Russia aged roughly 6 to 100 years. Total RNA extraction produced at least 5 micrograms (per sample) for the study. The V gene is TRBV28, the J gene TRBJ1-4, with unresolved D. The receptor comes from an older woman in good health. Material: blood. For the CDR3, the DNA is TGTGCCAGCCTAAAGGGCGTCAAGGCTAATGAAAAACTGTTTTTT. Protein product: CASLKGVKANEKLFF.